One T cell receptor (beta chain) is described in this entry. Its antigen is currently not known. No much larger clone is present one base from it, and per-base qualities are unavailable. V and J lose 1 base and 2 bases, and a span of 14 bases separates them. Via the germline V gene (reference sequence), CDR1 is SEHNR and CDR2 FQNEAQ. From its cysteine to its phenylalanine, the CDR3 spans 16 amino acids. Only CDR3 DNA remains: 48 bases, in frame from the first base. This record comes from a study of T-cell reconstitution after alpha-beta-depleted transplantation in children (dated by TCRdb to the mid-2010s). At the level of the whole study: Using TCR repertoire profiling, the study followed T-cell immune reconstitution in a quantitative way in children after TCRalphabeta/CD19-depleted allogeneic hematopoietic cell transplantation.

The library was prepared using PCR. TCRdb records Illumina HiSeq 2500 as the sequencer. Molecular barcoding was employed in the preparation of TCR libraries, with unique molecular identifiers being used to normalize TCRbeta repertoire quantification. TCRdb itself trimmed the public reads at Q25 with fastp, ran MiXCR and retained productive beta chains. Rows merge per CDR3 protein into single entries with the most common DNA and genes. This sample comprises about 610,000 distinct CDR3 sequences, roughly a tenth of them detected only once. Of the sample, 4% is held by the ten largest clones. The TCR comes from a human donor who donated a stem cell graft to a child with acute myeloid leukemia. The material was PBMCs from the stem cell graft donor, obtained from the stem cell graft. Rearrangement joined TRBV7-9 to TRBJ2-5; tentative D gene TRBD1, with 6 bases matching. The DNA sequence follows: TGTGCCAGCAGCTTAGGTGGACAGCCAATTCAAGAGACCCAGTACTTC. The encoded protein is CASSLGGQPIQETQYF.